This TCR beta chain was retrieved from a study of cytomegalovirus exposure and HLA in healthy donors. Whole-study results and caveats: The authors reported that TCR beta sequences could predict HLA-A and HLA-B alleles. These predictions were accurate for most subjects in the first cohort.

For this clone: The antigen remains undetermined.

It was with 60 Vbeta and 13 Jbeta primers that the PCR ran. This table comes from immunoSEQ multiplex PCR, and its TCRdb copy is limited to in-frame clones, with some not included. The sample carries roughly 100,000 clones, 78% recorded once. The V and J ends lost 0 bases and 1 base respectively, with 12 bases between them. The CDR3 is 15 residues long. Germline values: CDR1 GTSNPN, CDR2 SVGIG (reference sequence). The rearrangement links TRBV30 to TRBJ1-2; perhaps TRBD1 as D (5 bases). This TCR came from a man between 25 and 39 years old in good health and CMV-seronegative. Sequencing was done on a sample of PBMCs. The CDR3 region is CAWSVSAGINYGYTF. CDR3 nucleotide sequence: TGTGCCTGGAGTGTTTCGGCAGGGATTAACTATGGCTACACCTTC.